This T cell receptor (beta chain) comes out of a study of shared clonotypes between healthy human individuals. Findings and caveats of the study: Investigators collected only blood, and repertoires in tissues likely differ. The authors expected sequencing depth to affect clonotype sharing among donors.

With respect to this clone: Its matching antigen is unknown.

CD8 cells regarded as naive lacked CD45RO, were positively chosen for CCR7, and omitted terminally differentiated effector memory CD45RA+ cells. Germline CDR1 WSHSY, CDR2 SAAADI. The CDR3 runs 15 residues. Germline trimming cut 3 bases from V and 1 base from J; bases unmatched to any gene: 1. Clones were read by immunoSEQ multiplex PCR, and TCRdb kept only the in-frame ones, dropping some. Here the sample spans approximately 720,000 clones, around 92% being singletons. This clonotype was sampled from a man aged 30 to 39 in good health. The V call is TRBV10-2, the J call TRBJ2-4, with 9 bases that match TRBD1. The sequenced material came from naive CD8+ T cells sorted from blood. The CDR3 is CASSEDRGAKNIQYF. CDR3 DNA sequence: TGCGCCAGCAGTGAAGACAGGGGGGCCAAAAACATTCAGTACTTC.